This T cell receptor beta chain was obtained from a study of blood T cell repertoires in COVID-19 (dated by TCRdb to the early 2020s). For the wider study: The collaborator samples originated in the United States, Italy and Spain and spanned the acute and convalescent phases of COVID-19. The samples were drawn from the first 160 participants of the ongoing ImmuneRACE study and from more than 1,000 subjects provided by 6 global collaborators. Deeply sampled blood TCRbeta repertoires from subjects exposed to, actively infected with, or recovered from COVID-19 were included in the dataset. The prospective study material was composed of cDNA or gDNA derived from T cells, B-cell-depleted T cells, or PBMCs. HLA class I and class II types, where available, came from metadata supplied by the sample provider rather than from assay-based typing. The repertoires were made available in a free public database intended to serve as a resource for research on the immune response to SARS-CoV-2. A de-identified subject ID, COVID-19 status, age in years and sex were almost always included in the sample metadata. The full study reports these points: The quantity of clinical and demographic metadata differed by source and by participant and was supplied without curation.

Participants in the prospective study were aged roughly 18 to 90 years, lived in under 30 United States geographic areas, and enrolled through a virtual design. To assign participants to cohorts, the prospective study relied on clinical history that participants themselves reported in a screening survey and a study questionnaire. For ImmuneRACE Cohort 3, a participant was defined as recovered based on two consecutive negative NP/OP PCR tests, clearance by a healthcare professional, or resolution of symptoms. In the prospective study, mobile phlebotomists collected whole blood, serum and a nasopharyngeal or oropharyngeal swab from each participant. Participants in the prospective study had the option to provide additional blood draws and questionnaires over an approximately 2-month period. Before DNA extraction, blood samples from the prospective study were shipped at room temperature or frozen.

From the cysteine through the phenylalanine, the CDR3 covers 14 amino acids. The entry retains the CDR3 DNA only, 42 bases that are in frame from base 1. The CDR1 and CDR2 encoded by the germline V gene (reference sequence) are DFQATT and SNEGSKA. V is pared back by 3 bases and J by 4 bases, with 15 bases lying between the germline termini. To note about this clone: Its antigen is not yet known. No much larger clone exists at a distance of one base, and base qualities are not known.

The immunoSEQ Assay, a bias-controlled multiplex PCR, was used to amplify TCRbeta CDR3 regions from genomic DNA. The authors' pipeline ran thus. The number of nucleated cells in each sample was estimated from the amplification of reference gene primers within the assay. Sequence reads were collapsed and filtered to measure the absolute abundance of every unique TCRbeta CDR3 rearrangement. For each sample, productive Simpson clonality was calculated by taking the square root of Simpson's diversity index across productive rearrangements. TCRdb obtained this table from immuneACCESS and retained in-frame rearrangements with V and J assigned. These tables miss some clones; where compared with another copy, unresolved V genes account for less than half of the shortfall, and the remainder is unexplained. V, J and clone size were drawn from that table, and D and trimming were deduced from the DNA. For this sample there are 360,000 or so clones; over 75% appear just once. The top ten hold 2.5% to 3% of the sample.

Sequences were obtained from PBMCs or T cells enriched from blood (not recorded which). The sequence came from a woman aged 25 to 39 who had recovered from COVID-19. The V gene is TRBV20-1 and the J gene is TRBJ1-2; possibly the D gene is TRBD1, per 5 matching bases. The CDR3 protein sequence reads: CSASIQGHLYGYTF. The sequenced DNA is TGCAGTGCTAGTATCCAGGGCCACCTCTATGGCTACACCTTC.